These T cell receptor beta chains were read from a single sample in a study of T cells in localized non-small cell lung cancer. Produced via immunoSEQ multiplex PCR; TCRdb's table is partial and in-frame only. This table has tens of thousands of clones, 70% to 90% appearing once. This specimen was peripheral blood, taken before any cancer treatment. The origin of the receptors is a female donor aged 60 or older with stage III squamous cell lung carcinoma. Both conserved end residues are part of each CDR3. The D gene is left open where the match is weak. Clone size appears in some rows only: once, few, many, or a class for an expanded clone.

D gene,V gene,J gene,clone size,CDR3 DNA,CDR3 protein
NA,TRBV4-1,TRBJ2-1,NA,TGCGCCAGCAGCCGAATAGCCCAAAGTTTGGATGAGCAGTTCTTC,CASSRIAQSLDEQFF
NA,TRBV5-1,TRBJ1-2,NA,TGCGCCAGCAGCCCCGGGGGGGCCAGGGGCTACACCTTC,CASSPGGARGYTF
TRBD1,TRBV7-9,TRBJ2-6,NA,TGTGCCAGCAGCCCCACGCTGGGACAGATCTCTGGGGCCAACGTCCTGACTTTC,CASSPTLGQISGANVLTF
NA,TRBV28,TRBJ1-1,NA,TGTGCCAGCAGTCCCACTGGGGACCCTGGAGCTTTCTTT,CASSPTGDPGAFF
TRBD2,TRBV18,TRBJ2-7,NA,TGTGCCAGCTCACGGGGACTAGCGGGAGAAGGGGAGCAGTACTTC,CASSRGLAGEGEQYF
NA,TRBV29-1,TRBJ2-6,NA,TGCAGCGTTGTCCCGGGGGCCGGGGCCAACGTCCTGACTTTC,CSVVPGAGANVLTF
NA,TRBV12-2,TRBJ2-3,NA,TGTGCAAGTCGCTTGACCTGCCCGACTAGCGGGAAGACAGATACGCAGTATTTT,CASRLTCPTSGKTDTQYF
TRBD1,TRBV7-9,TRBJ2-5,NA,TGTGCCAGCAGCTTAGCCCCCGGGACAGGGGGGGAGACCCAGTACTTC,CASSLAPGTGGETQYF
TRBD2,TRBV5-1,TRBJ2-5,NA,TGCGCCAGCGGCTGGACTAGCGGGGGGTTAGAGACCCAGTACTTC,CASGWTSGGLETQYF
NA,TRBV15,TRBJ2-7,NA,TGTGCCACCAGAGACCCTACTCGGTCCTACGAGCAGTACTTC,CATRDPTRSYEQYF
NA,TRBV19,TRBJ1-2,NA,TGTGCCAGTAGTAGTTACAGGGACGCCAACTATGGCTACACCTTC,CASSSYRDANYGYTF
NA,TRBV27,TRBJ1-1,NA,TGTGCCAGCAGTTTGAGGGGGAGTACTGAAGCTTTCTTT,CASSLRGSTEAFF
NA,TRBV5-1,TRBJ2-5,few,TGCGCCAGCAGCTTGGGTAACCTTGGCATGGGGACCCAGTACTTC,CASSLGNLGMGTQYF
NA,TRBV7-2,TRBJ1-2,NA,TGTGCCAGCAGTTCTGGACGGGGGTATGGCTACACCTTC,CASSSGRGYGYTF
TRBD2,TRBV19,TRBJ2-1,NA,TGTGCCAGTAGTAAGCGGGGGACTAGCGTTTATGAGCAGTTCTTC,CASSKRGTSVYEQFF
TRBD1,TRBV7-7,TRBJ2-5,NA,TGTGCTAGCAGCTTGGACAGGGGATTCCAAGAGACCCAGTACTTC,CASSLDRGFQETQYF
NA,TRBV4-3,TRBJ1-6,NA,TGCGCCAGCAGAATTTCGTGGAGCTCCTATAATTCACCCCTCCACTTT,CASRISWSSYNSPLHF
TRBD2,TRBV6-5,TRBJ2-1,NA,TGTGCCAGCAGGACTAGCGGGAGTTACAATGAGCAGTTCTTC,CASRTSGSYNEQFF
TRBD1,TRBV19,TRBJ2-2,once,TGTGCCAGTAGAAGAGGGACAGGGGGCGCGAACACCGGGGAGCTGTTTTTT,CASRRGTGGANTGELFF
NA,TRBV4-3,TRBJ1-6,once,TGCGCCAGCAGCCAAGATCCTTTATATAGCTCCTATAATTCACCCCTCCACTTT,CASSQDPLYSSYNSPLHF
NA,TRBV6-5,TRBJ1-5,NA,TGTGCCAGCAGAGACAGCAATCAGCCCCAGCATTTT,CASRDSNQPQHF
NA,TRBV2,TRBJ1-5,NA,TGTGCCAGCGGAAGGGGGGCGGATAGCAATCAGCCCCAGCATTTT,CASGRGADSNQPQHF
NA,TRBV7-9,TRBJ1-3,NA,TGTGCCAGCCCCCTCGGAGGGGAGACCGGAAACACCATATATTTT,CASPLGGETGNTIYF
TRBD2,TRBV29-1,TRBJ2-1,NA,TGCAGCGTTGAGATAGCGGGAGAATGGAATGAGCAGTTCTTC,CSVEIAGEWNEQFF
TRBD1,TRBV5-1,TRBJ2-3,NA,TGCGCCAGCAGCTTTTTGGGACAGGGGGCAGATACGCAGTATTTT,CASSFLGQGADTQYF
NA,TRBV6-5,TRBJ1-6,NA,TGTGCCAGCAGTTACCGAAGGGCAGGATTTAATTCACCCCTCCACTTT,CASSYRRAGFNSPLHF
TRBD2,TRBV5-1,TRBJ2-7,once,TGCGCCAGCAGCGGGGGACTAGTGGCACGCGAGCAGTACTTC,CASSGGLVAREQYF
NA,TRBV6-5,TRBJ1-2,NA,TGTGCCAGCAGTTACTCGAGGGGAGAAAACTATGGCTACACCTTC,CASSYSRGENYGYTF
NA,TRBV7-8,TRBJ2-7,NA,TGTGCCAGCAGTCCAATCAGCGGGTTCTACCCCTACGAGCAGTACTTC,CASSPISGFYPYEQYF
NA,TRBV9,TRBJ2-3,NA,TGTGCCAGCAGCCCACACACCCAAACAGATACGCAGTATTTT,CASSPHTQTDTQYF
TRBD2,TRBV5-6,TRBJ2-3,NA,TGTGCCAGCAGCCGGCTAGCGGGACGGTGGGATACGCAGTATTTT,CASSRLAGRWDTQYF
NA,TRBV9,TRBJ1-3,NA,TGTGCCCGCAGCGTAGATGGAGGGGGGGGCTACGGAAACACCATATATTTT,CARSVDGGGGYGNTIYF
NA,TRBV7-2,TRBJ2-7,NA,TGTGCCAGCAGCTTTACGGGCGGGGCGGCCTACGAGCAGTACTTC,CASSFTGGAAYEQYF
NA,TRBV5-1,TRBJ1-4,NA,TGCGCCAGCAGAGAGGTTGGCGAAAAACTGTTTTTT,CASREVGEKLFF
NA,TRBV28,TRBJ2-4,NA,TGTGCCAGCAGTTTACCCCCACACCGTGAAAACATTCAGTACTTC,CASSLPPHRENIQYF
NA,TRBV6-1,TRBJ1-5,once,TGTGCCAGCAGTACCGAGGGGATGATCAATCAGCCCCAGCATTTT,CASSTEGMINQPQHF
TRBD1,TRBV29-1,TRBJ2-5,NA,TGCAGCACCCGGGACAGGGGTGGTTGGGGGGAGACCCAGTACTTC,CSTRDRGGWGETQYF
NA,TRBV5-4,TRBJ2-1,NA,TGTGCCAGCAGCCAAGGGGAGTATGAGCAGTTCTTC,CASSQGEYEQFF
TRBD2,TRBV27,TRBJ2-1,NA,TGTGCCAGCAGTTTCGGACTAGCGGGGGGTAATTACAATGAGCAGTTCTTC,CASSFGLAGGNYNEQFF
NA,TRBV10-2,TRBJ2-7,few,TGCGCCAGCAGTGAGTCGCGGGACTTACCCTACGAGCAGTACTTC,CASSESRDLPYEQYF
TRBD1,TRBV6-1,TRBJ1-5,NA,TGTGCCAGCAGTGAAGGGACAGGGGGAGAACAGCCCCAGCATTTT,CASSEGTGGEQPQHF
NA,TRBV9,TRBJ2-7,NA,TGTGCCAGCAGCGCCCGGGACATAGAGGGAGAGCAGTACTTC,CASSARDIEGEQYF
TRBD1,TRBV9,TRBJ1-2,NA,TGTGCCAGCAGCACGGGACAGGGGGGAAATGGCTACACCTTC,CASSTGQGGNGYTF
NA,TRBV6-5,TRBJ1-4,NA,TGTGCCAGCAGCCGCGAAAGAACAGCTAATGAAAAACTGTTTTTT,CASSRERTANEKLFF
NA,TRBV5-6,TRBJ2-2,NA,TGTGCCAGCAGCTTCGAAATCACCGGGGAGCTGTTTTTT,CASSFEITGELFF
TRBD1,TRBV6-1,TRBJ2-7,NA,TGTGCCAGCATCCCCACAGGGGGCGAGCAGTACTTC,CASIPTGGEQYF
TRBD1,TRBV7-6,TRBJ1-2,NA,TGTGCCAGCAGCCCTGGGACAGGGGGCGCCTATGGCTACACCTTC,CASSPGTGGAYGYTF
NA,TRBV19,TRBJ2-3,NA,TGTGCCAGTAGTATAATCGGGTCGGATACGCAGTATTTT,CASSIIGSDTQYF
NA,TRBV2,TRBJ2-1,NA,TGTGCCAGCAGTGAAAAGTGGGGCCGGGTCTTC,CASSEKWGRVF
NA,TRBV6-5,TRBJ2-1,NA,TGTGCCAGCAGTTTGGACAGTTACAATGAGCAGTTCTTC,CASSLDSYNEQFF
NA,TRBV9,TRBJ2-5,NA,TGTGCCAGCAGCCGACGGGGACAATTCCAAGAGACCCAGTACTTC,CASSRRGQFQETQYF
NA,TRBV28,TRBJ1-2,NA,TGTGCCAGCAGTTTTCGGACAAGGCATGGCTACACCTTC,CASSFRTRHGYTF
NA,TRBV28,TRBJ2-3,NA,TGTGCCAGCAATACACACGGCCTCGCCACAGATACGCAGTATTTT,CASNTHGLATDTQYF
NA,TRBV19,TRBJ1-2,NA,TGTGCCAGTTGCGACACCCGGGGAGATGGCTACACCTTC,CASCDTRGDGYTF
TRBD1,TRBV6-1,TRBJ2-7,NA,TGTGCCAGCAGTGAGCCGGGACAGGGGGCGCGGGAGCAGTACTTC,CASSEPGQGAREQYF
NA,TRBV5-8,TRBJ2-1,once,TGTGCCAGCAATACAGGTTCGAGCTCCTACAATGAGCAGTTCTTC,CASNTGSSSYNEQFF
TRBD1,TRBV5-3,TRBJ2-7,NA,TGTGCCAGAAGCTTGGCCCCCGACAGGGGAGGCTCCTACGAGCAGTACTTC,CARSLAPDRGGSYEQYF
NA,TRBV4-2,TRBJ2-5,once,TGTGCCAGCAGCTCCAAGACGGCGGCGGGCGGAGAGACCCAGTACTTC,CASSSKTAAGGETQYF
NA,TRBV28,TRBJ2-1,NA,TGTGCCAGCAGTTTCGCCCAGGGTAGGCAGTTCTTC,CASSFAQGRQFF
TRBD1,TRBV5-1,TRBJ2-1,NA,TGCGCCAGCAGCTTGATTCGGCAGGGGGATGAGCAGTTCTTC,CASSLIRQGDEQFF